Listed here is a single T cell receptor beta chain. TCRdb's copy holds only in-frame clones and misses some; the assay was immunoSEQ multiplex PCR. This table has roughly 40,000 clones, around 90% appearing once. This entry belongs to a study of blood T cell repertoires in COVID-19. The receptor was isolated from a man over 45 with active COVID-19. The sequencing sample was made of peripheral blood.

The CDR3 DNA reads as TGTGCCAGCAGCCTATCCGAAAATTCACCCCTCCACTTT. It specifies CASSLSENSPLHF. The chain is built from TRBV7-9 and TRBJ1-6; D is ambiguous. V was cut by 5 bases and J by 7 bases, with 9 bases left in between. The germline V gene has CDR1 SEHNR and CDR2 FQNEAQ (reference sequence). This CDR3 spans 13 amino acids.